The clone carrying this T cell receptor beta chain came up many times. One entry per CDR3 protein, called by TCRdb with MiXCR from the reads. The table lists around 9,300 distinct CDR3 sequences, roughly 20% of them singletons. This CDR3 has 13 amino acids. With 3 bases removed from V and 7 bases from J, the gap between germline ends came to 10 bases. This specimen belongs to a study of lung T cells in sarcoidosis with Löfgren's syndrome. The sequence was collected from a human donor with sarcoidosis (Löfgren's syndrome or another form), or a control subject (not recorded which). The sample taken for sequencing was CD4+ T cells from bronchoalveolar lavage fluid. The chain employs TRBV12-3 or TRBV12-4 and TRBJ1-5; D is perhaps TRBD1 (5 bases). CDR3 bases: TGTGCCAGCAGTTTTGGGGCAGGGCAGCCCCAGCATTTT. Translating gives CASSFGAGQPQHF.